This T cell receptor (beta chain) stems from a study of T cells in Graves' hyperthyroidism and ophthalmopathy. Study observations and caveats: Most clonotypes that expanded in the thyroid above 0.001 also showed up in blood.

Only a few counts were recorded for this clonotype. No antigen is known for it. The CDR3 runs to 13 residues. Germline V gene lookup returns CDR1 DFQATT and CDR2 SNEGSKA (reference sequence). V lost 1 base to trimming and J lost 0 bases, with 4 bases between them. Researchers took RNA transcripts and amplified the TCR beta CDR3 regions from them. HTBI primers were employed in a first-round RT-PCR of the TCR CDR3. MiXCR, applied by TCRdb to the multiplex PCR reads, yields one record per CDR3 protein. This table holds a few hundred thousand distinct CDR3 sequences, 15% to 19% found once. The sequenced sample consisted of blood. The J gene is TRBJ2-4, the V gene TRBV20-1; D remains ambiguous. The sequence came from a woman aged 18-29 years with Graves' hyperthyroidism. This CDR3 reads CSARVVAKNIQYF. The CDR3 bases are TGCAGTGCTAGAGTCGTAGCCAAAAACATTCAGTACTTC.